This entry lists 3 T cell receptor beta chains sequenced from one sample in a study of CD8+ T cells in alopecia areata. Extracted RNA was reverse transcribed into cDNA, the sequencing template. Assay used: immunoSEQ multiplex PCR; TCRdb lists only in-frame clones, some missing. This sample has roughly 60,000 clones, with about 40% found just once. Material for sequencing was NKG2D-low CD8+ T cells sorted from blood. The receptors originated from a human donor with alopecia areata.

This clone has only a few counts. This sequence joins TRBV7-9 and TRBJ2-7; 11 nucleotides align to TRBD2. The CDR3 covers 12 residues. Germline V gives CDR1 SEHNR, CDR2 FQNEAQ (reference sequence). With 10 bases clipped from V and 3 bases from J, the junction kept 2 bases outside the gene matches. The CDR3 is CATTSGSYEQYF. Here the CDR3 DNA reads TGTGCCACAACTAGCGGGAGCTACGAGCAGTACTTC.

The chain employs TRBV7-2 and TRBJ2-5; 8 positions agree with TRBD1. The CDR3 runs 15 residues. V lost 5 bases to trimming and J lost 3 bases; unmatched junction nucleotides: 8. Germline CDR1 SGHTA, CDR2 FQGNSA. CDR3 in amino acids: CASSPWPGGEETQYF. CDR3 in DNA: TGTGCCAGCAGCCCCTGGCCAGGGGGCGAAGAGACCCAGTACTTC.

The chain links TRBV23-1 to TRBJ1-1; D uncertain. TRBV23-1 is assigned to the ORF class and has an uncertain function. The CDR3 contains 13 residues. V was trimmed by 7 bases and J by 1 base, leaving 10 bases between them. In DNA, the CDR3 is TGCGCCAGCACTACGTGGACGAACACTGAAGCTTTCTTT. This sequence encodes CASTTWTNTEAFF.